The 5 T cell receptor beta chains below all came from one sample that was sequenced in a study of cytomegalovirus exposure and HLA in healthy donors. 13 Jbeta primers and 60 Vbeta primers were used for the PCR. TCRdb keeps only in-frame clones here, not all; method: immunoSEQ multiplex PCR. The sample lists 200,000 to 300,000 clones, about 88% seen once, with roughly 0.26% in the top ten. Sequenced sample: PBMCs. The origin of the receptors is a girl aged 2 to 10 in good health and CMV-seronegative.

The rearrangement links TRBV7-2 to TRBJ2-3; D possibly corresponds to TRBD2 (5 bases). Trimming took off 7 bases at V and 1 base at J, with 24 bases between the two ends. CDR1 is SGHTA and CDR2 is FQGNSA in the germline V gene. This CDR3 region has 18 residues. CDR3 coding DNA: TGTGCCAGCAACTCCGCCCCCCTAGCACCGACTCGCACAGATACGCAGTATTTT. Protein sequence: CASNSAPLAPTRTDTQYF.

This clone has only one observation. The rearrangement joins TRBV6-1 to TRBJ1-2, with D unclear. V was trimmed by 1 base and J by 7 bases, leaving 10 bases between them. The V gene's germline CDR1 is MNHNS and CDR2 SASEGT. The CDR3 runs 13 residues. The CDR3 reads CASSEVREGGYTF. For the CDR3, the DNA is TGTGCCAGCAGTGAAGTGAGGGAAGGTGGCTACACCTTC.

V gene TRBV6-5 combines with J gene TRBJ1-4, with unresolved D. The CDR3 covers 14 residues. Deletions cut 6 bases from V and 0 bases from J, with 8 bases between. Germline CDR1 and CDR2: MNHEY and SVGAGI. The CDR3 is CASSGGTTNEKLFF. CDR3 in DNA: TGTGCCAGCAGCGGCGGGACAACTAATGAAAAACTGTTTTTT.

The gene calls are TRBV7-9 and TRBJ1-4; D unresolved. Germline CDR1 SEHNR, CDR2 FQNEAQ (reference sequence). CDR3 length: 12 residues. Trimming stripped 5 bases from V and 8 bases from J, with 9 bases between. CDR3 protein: CASSVREEKLFF. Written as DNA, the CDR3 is TGTGCCAGCAGCGTAAGGGAGGAAAAACTGTTTTTT. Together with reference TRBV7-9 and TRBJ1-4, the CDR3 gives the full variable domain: DTGVSQNPRHKITKRGQNVTFRCDPISEHNRLYWYRQTLGQGPEFLTYFQNEAQLEKSRLLSDRFSAERPKGSFSTLEIQRTEQGDSAMYLCASSVREEKLFFGSGTQLSVL.

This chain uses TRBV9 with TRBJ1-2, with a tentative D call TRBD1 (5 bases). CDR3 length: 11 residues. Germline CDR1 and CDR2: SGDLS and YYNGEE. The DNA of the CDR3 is TGTGCTACTCAGGGCCCCCCCGACTACACCTTC. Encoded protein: CATQGPPDYTF. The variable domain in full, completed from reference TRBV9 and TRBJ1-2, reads DSGVTQTPKHLITATGQRVTLRCSPRSGDLSVYWYQQSLDQGLQFLIQYYNGEERAKGNILERFSAQQFPDLHSELNLSSLELGDSALYFCATQGPPDYTFGSGTRLTVV.